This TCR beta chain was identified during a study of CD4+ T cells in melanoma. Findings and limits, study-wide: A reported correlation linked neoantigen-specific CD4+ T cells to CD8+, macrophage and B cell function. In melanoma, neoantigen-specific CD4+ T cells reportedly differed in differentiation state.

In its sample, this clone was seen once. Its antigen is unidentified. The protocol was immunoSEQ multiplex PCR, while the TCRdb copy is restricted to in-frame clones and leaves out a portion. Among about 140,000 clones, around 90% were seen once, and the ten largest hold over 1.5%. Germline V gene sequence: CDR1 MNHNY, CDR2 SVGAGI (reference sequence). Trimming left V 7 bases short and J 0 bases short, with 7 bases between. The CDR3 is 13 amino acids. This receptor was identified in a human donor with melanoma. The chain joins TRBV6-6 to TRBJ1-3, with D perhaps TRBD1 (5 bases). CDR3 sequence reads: CASNTGSGNTIYF. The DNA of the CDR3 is TGTGCCAGCAATACAGGCTCTGGAAACACCATATATTTT.